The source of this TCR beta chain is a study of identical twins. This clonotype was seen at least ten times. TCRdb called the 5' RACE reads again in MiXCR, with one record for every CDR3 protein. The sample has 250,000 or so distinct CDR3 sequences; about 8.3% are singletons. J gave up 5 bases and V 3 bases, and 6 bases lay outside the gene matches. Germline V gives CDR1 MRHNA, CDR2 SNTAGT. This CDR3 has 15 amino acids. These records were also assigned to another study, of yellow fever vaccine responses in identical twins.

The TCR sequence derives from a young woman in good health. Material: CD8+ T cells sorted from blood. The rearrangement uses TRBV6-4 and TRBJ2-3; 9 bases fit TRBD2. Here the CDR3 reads CASSEAAGGQDTQYF. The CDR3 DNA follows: TGTGCCAGCAGTGAGGCGGCGGGGGGGCAAGATACGCAGTATTTT.